The next 28 T cell receptor beta chains were all read from a single sample in a study of T cell responses to AZD1222 COVID-19 vaccine. The protocol was immunoSEQ multiplex PCR, while the TCRdb copy is restricted to in-frame clones and leaves out a portion. Found here are about 69,000 clones, roughly 85% of them singletons; the top ten hold around 27%. The sequencing used peripheral blood, collected 28 days after the second AZD1222 dose. Receptors originate from an adult who received the AZD1222 COVID-19 vaccine.

The chain combines TRBV5-1 with TRBJ1-2, with D uncertain. The CDR3 contains 15 residues. The germline V gene has CDR1 SGHRS and CDR2 YFSETQ. Trimming took off 0 bases at V and 6 bases at J, with 15 bases between the two ends. The CDR3 DNA reads as TGCGCCAGCAGCTTGGCCGCCGGCCGCAAGGATGGCTACACCTTC. Translating it yields CASSLAAGRKDGYTF.

This clone was found once. The chain combines TRBV18 with TRBJ2-3; D uncertain. V dropped 1 base and J dropped 3 bases, with 14 bases sitting between them. Germline CDR1 and CDR2: KGHSH and LQKENI. CDR3 length: 16 residues. Here the CDR3 reads CASSPLKGSLTDTQYF. Here the CDR3 DNA reads TGTGCCAGCTCACCACTTAAAGGGTCGTTGACAGATACGCAGTATTTT.

The genes are TRBV5-1 and TRBJ2-7; possible D gene TRBD2, 7 bases. V was pared by 4 bases and J by 8 bases, with 16 bases between. The germline V gene encodes CDR1 SGHRS and CDR2 YFSETQ. This CDR3 has 13 residues. Here the CDR3 DNA reads TGCGCCAGCAGCCCCGAAGGGGGGGAGAAGCAGTACTTC. Encoded protein: CASSPEGGEKQYF.

The chain joins TRBV7-2 to TRBJ2-3; a weak D match, TRBD2 (6 bases). The V end was cut by 3 bases, the J end by 3 bases, with 13 bases between. CDR3 size: 15 residues. Germline loops: CDR1 SGHTA, CDR2 FQGNSA. The CDR3 here is CASSFFAAGTDTQYF. CDR3 bases: TGTGCCAGCAGCTTCTTTGCGGCGGGAACAGATACGCAGTATTTT.

The chain recombines TRBV12-3 or TRBV12-4 with TRBJ1-2; D unresolved. Trimming stripped 4 bases from V and 8 bases from J, with 11 bases between. CDR3 size: 12 residues. In nucleotides, the CDR3 is TGTGCCAGCAGTTCCAGGTACCGCGGCTACACCTTC. Protein sequence: CASSSRYRGYTF.

CDR3 amino acids: CATSRAAGGLEKLFF. DNA for the CDR3: TGTGCCACCAGCAGAGCAGCAGGGGGACTTGAAAAACTGTTTTTT. This sequence joins TRBV15 and TRBJ1-4, with 7 positions matching TRBD1. J gave up 7 bases and V 1 base, and 6 bases lay outside the gene matches. Germline loops: CDR1 LNHNV, CDR2 YYDKDF (reference sequence). The length of the CDR3 is 15 residues.

The chain joins TRBV7-8 to TRBJ1-1, with TRBD1 as a possible D gene (5 bases). The CDR3 spans 14 residues. V was pared by 6 bases and J by 9 bases, with 20 bases between. CDR1 and CDR2 (germline): SGHVS, FQNEAQ. This CDR3 reads CASSTEDTGRKAFF. CDR3 nucleotides: TGTGCCAGCAGTACCGAGGACACTGGTCGGAAAGCTTTCTTT.

The rearrangement uses TRBV5-1 and TRBJ1-1; unclear D gene. CDR3 size: 15 residues. The germline V and J ends were trimmed by 5 bases and 0 bases, with 14 bases remaining between them. CDR1 SGHRS and CDR2 YFSETQ come from the germline V gene. The CDR3 DNA reads as TGCGCCAGCAGGACCTACAACCTCATGAACACTGAAGCTTTCTTT. The encoded protein is CASRTYNLMNTEAFF. Full variable domain (missing parts from reference TRBV5-1 and TRBJ1-1): KAGVTQTPRYLIKTRGQQVTLSCSPISGHRSVSWYQQTPGQGLQFLFEYFSETQRNKGNFPGRFSGRQFSNSRSEMNVSTLELGDSALYLCASRTYNLMNTEAFFGQGTRLTVV.

The chain carries TRBV7-9 and TRBJ1-2; TRBD1 matches at 7 bases. Germline CDR1 is SEHNR and CDR2 is FQNEAQ (reference sequence). The CDR3 is 16 amino acids. The V gene end was trimmed by 5 bases and the J gene end by 1 base; junction bases not matched to a gene: 10. CDR3 residues: CASSTSGTENNYGYTF. CDR3 sequence (DNA): TGTGCCAGCAGCACATCCGGGACAGAGAATAACTATGGCTACACCTTC. The full variable domain, rest sourced from reference TRBV7-9 and TRBJ1-2, is DTGVSQNPRHKITKRGQNVTFRCDPISEHNRLYWYRQTLGQGPEFLTYFQNEAQLEKSRLLSDRFSAERPKGSFSTLEIQRTEQGDSAMYLCASSTSGTENNYGYTFGSGTRLTVV.

The V and J genes are TRBV9 and TRBJ2-1, with no clear D. The CDR3 extends over 13 amino acids. V gave up 0 bases and J gave up 4 bases, with 5 bases separating them. Germline CDR1 reads SGDLS; CDR2 reads YYNGEE. CDR3 nucleotide sequence: TGTGCCAGCAGCGTAGAGGGTTACAATGAGCAGTTCTTC. Its protein product is CASSVEGYNEQFF.

The chain recombines TRBV7-8 with TRBJ1-1, with a weak D call TRBD1 (5 bases). In germline, CDR1 is SGHVS, CDR2 FQNEAQ. Trimming left V 2 bases short and J 5 bases short, with 18 bases between. The CDR3 is 16 amino acids. Here the CDR3 reads CASSLTGARIGTEAFF. The CDR3 nucleotides are TGTGCCAGCAGCTTAACCGGGGCGCGGATTGGGACTGAAGCTTTCTTT. The full variable domain, with the rest looked up from reference TRBV7-8 and TRBJ1-1, is GAGVSQSPRYKVAKRGQDVALRCDPISGHVSLFWYQQALGQGPEFLTYFQNEAQLDKSGLPSDRFFAERPEGSVSTLKIQRTQQEDSAVYLCASSLTGARIGTEAFFGQGTRLTVV.

This chain uses TRBV6-5 with TRBJ1-4; a possible D gene is TRBD1 (5 bases). V lost 10 bases and J lost 4, with 10 bases in between. This CDR3 is 12 amino acids long. From germline, CDR1 is MNHEY and CDR2 SVGAGI. The CDR3 sequence: CATRQNNEKLFF. In DNA, the CDR3 is TGTGCCACCAGACAGAATAATGAAAAACTGTTTTTT.

The chain links TRBV7-6 to TRBJ2-5; 13 nucleotides agree with TRBD2. V was clipped by 4 bases and J by 4 bases; unmatched bases: 6. The CDR3 sequence is 16 residues long. The V gene's germline CDR1 is SGHVS and CDR2 FNYEAQ. The CDR3 is CASSYGLAGVLETQYF. The CDR3 coding sequence is TGTGCCAGCAGCTACGGACTAGCGGGAGTTTTAGAGACCCAGTACTTC.

At least ten counts were recorded for this clone. This chain uses TRBV28 with TRBJ1-6; 10 bases match TRBD1. CDR3 size: 14 residues. Germline CDR1 is MDHEN and CDR2 is SYDVKM. V shed 5 bases and J 9 bases; nucleotides not matched to a gene: 4. The CDR3 nucleotides are TGTGCCAGCAGTCGACAGGGGGCTAGTTCACCCCTCCACTTT. Amino acids: CASSRQGASSPLHF.

The chain couples TRBV19 to TRBJ1-5; no definite D call. The CDR3 runs to 15 residues. The germline V gene has CDR1 LNHDA and CDR2 SQIVND (reference sequence). V lost 1 base to trimming and J lost 0 bases, with 7 bases between them. CDR3 sequence: CASSIAGFSNQPQHF. CDR3 DNA: TGTGCCAGTAGTATAGCGGGGTTTAGCAATCAGCCCCAGCATTTT.

The chain combines TRBV6-7 with TRBJ1-6; D might be TRBD1 (6 bases). TRBV6-7 counts as an open reading frame of uncertain function. This CDR3 region has 18 residues. Trimming shortened V by 5 bases and J by 2 bases, and 19 bases separated the two germline ends. The CDR3 DNA reads TGTGCCAGCAGTCCGATTGCCCCAGGGGCCCCCTATAATTCACCCCTCCACTTT. It encodes CASSPIAPGAPYNSPLHF.

The genes are TRBV4-2 and TRBJ1-6, with D perhaps matching TRBD1 (5 bases). Germline values: CDR1 LGHNA, CDR2 YNFKEQ. The CDR3 runs 15 residues. With 1 base removed from V and 6 bases from J, the gap between germline ends came to 10 bases. The CDR3 region is CASSQAGAGNSPLHF. The CDR3 bases are TGTGCCAGCAGCCAAGCCGGGGCGGGTAATTCACCCCTCCACTTT.

The rearrangement uses TRBV12-3 or TRBV12-4 and TRBJ1-1; 8 positions match TRBD1. The CDR3 covers 13 residues. Germline trimming cut 6 bases from V and 7 bases from J; bases unmatched to any gene: 7. The CDR3 reads CASSHRDRREAFF. The CDR3 region has the DNA TGTGCCAGCAGCCACCGGGACAGGCGTGAAGCTTTCTTT.

J is TRBJ2-1 and V is TRBV11-2; D perhaps matches TRBD2 (7 bases). This CDR3 has 16 residues. From germline, CDR1 is SGHAT and CDR2 FQNNGV. V was pared by 2 bases and J by 8 bases, with 19 bases between. Here the CDR3 reads CASSLRGGGLVDEQFF. The CDR3 nucleotides read TGTGCCAGCAGCTTAAGGGGGGGAGGGCTTGTGGATGAGCAGTTCTTC.

The chain joins TRBV18 to TRBJ1-2; D is undetermined. Trimming shortened V by 3 bases and J by 5 bases, and 10 bases separated the two germline ends. CDR1 KGHSH and CDR2 LQKENI come from the germline V gene. This CDR3 comprises 13 residues. CDR3 residues: CASSPEVSYGYTF. CDR3 DNA sequence: TGTGCCAGCTCACCGGAGGTATCGTATGGCTACACCTTC.

The chain employs TRBV2 and TRBJ1-1; no firm D call. Trimming took off 6 bases at V and 1 base at J, with 3 bases between the two ends. This CDR3 region has 11 residues. Germline V lookup: CDR1 SNHLY, CDR2 FYNNEI. The CDR3 loop reads CASRENTEAFF. The DNA of the CDR3 is TGTGCCAGCAGGGAGAACACTGAAGCTTTCTTT.

This rearrangement joins TRBV19 to TRBJ1-1, with D unresolved. The CDR3 has 14 residues. Looked up from germline, CDR1 is LNHDA and CDR2 is SQIVND (reference sequence). Deletions cut 3 bases from V and 0 bases from J, with 8 bases between. The CDR3 DNA follows: TGTGCCAGTAGTATGCTTGACCTGAACACTGAAGCTTTCTTT. Protein product: CASSMLDLNTEAFF. The full variable domain, completed using reference TRBV19 and TRBJ1-1, is DGGITQSPKYLFRKEGQNVTLSCEQNLNHDAMYWYRQDPGQGLRLIYYSQIVNDFQKGDIAEGYSVSREKKESFPLTVTSAQKNPTAFYLCASSMLDLNTEAFFGQGTRLTVV.

The DNA for the CDR3 is TGTGCCAGTAGGATCACAGGGGGCAGGAACATTCAGTACTTC. It yields the protein CASRITGGRNIQYF. This chain joins TRBV19 and TRBJ2-4; 9 positions agree with TRBD1. The germline V gene encodes CDR1 LNHDA and CDR2 SQIVND (reference sequence). The CDR3 is 14 amino acids. Trimming took 6 bases from V and 7 from J; bases not matched to a gene: 7.

The rearrangement joins TRBV6-5 to TRBJ1-6, with D tentatively TRBD1 (5 bases). Per germline, CDR1 MNHEY and CDR2 SVGAGI. Trimming cost V 2 bases and J 11 bases, with 10 bases left between them. The CDR3 has 13 residues. CDR3 sequence (DNA): TGTGCCAGCAGTTACATTCAGGGACCACCCCTCCACTTT. Its translation is CASSYIQGPPLHF.

The gene calls are TRBV5-8 and TRBJ1-1; D gene ambiguous. The V gene lost 0 bases and the J gene lost 1 base, with 4 bases spanning the gap. This CDR3 spans 13 amino acids. Germline V gene sequence: CDR1 SGHTS, CDR2 YDEGEE. The CDR3 loop reads CASSLAENTEAFF. The CDR3 DNA is TGTGCCAGCAGCTTGGCAGAGAACACTGAAGCTTTCTTT.

This clone was detected only once. The chain couples TRBV5-4 to TRBJ1-1; D call uncertain. The CDR3 runs 13 residues. The V gene's germline CDR1 is SGHNT and CDR2 YYREEE (reference sequence). V was trimmed by 4 bases and J by 3 bases, leaving 10 bases between them. CDR3 in amino acids: CASSVRGDTEAFF. The CDR3 DNA sequence: TGTGCCAGCAGCGTGCGTGGGGACACTGAAGCTTTCTTT.

J is TRBJ1-2 and V is TRBV12-3 or TRBV12-4; D not resolved. This CDR3 region has 11 residues. V dropped 5 bases and J dropped 8 bases, with 9 bases sitting between them. The CDR3 DNA is TGTGCCAGCAGTACCCGCGAAGGCTACACCTTC. Translating gives CASSTREGYTF.

This chain uses TRBV5-4 with TRBJ1-6; 7 positions agree with TRBD1. The CDR3 has 17 amino acids. Germline V lookup: CDR1 SGHNT, CDR2 YYREEE (reference sequence). With 0 bases clipped from V and 7 bases from J, the junction kept 10 bases outside the gene matches. The chain's CDR3 is CASSLAGRGRGNSPLHF. CDR3 nucleotides: TGTGCCAGCAGCTTGGCGGGCAGGGGGAGAGGGAATTCACCCCTCCACTTT.